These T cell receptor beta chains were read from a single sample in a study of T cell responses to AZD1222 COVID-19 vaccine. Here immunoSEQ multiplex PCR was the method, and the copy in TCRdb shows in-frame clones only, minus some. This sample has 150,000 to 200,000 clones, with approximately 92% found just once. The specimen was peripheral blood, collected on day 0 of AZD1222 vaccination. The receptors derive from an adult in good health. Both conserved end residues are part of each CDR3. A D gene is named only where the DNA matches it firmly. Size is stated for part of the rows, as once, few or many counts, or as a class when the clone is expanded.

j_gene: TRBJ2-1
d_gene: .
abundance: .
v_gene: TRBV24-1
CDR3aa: CATSDSGGAFRNEQFF
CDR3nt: TGTGCCACCAGTGATTCCGGTGGGGCGTTTAGGAATGAGCAGTTCTTC

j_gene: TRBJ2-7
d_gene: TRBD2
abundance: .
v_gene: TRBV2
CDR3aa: CASSERLAGGSEQYF
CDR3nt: TGTGCCAGCAGTGAAAGGCTAGCGGGAGGATCCGAGCAGTACTTC

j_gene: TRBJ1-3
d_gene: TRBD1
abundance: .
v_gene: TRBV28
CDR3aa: CASRQGTSGNTIYF
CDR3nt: TGTGCCAGCCGACAGGGTACAAGCGGAAACACCATATATTTT

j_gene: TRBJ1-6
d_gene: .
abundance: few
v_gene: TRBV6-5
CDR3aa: CASSYSGASYNSPLHF
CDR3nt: TGTGCCAGCAGTTACTCGGGGGCTTCCTATAATTCACCCCTCCACTTT

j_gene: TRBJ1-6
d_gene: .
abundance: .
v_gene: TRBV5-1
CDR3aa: CASSLRLNSPLHF
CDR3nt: TGCGCCAGCAGCTTGAGACTCAATTCACCCCTCCACTTT

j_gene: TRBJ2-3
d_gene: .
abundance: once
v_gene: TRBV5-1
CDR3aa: CASSLMGPGTDTQYF
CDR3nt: TGCGCCAGCAGCTTGATGGGACCGGGCACAGATACGCAGTATTTT

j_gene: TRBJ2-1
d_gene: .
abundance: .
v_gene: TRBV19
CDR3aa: CASRTGTRDYNEQFF
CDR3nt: TGTGCCAGTAGAACCGGGACGCGGGATTACAATGAGCAGTTCTTC

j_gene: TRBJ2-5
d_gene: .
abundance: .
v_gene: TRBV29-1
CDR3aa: CSVVPGETQYF
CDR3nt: TGCAGCGTTGTTCCGGGGGAGACCCAGTACTTC

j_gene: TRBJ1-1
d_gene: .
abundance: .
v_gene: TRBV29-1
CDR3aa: CSAAEPVNTEAFF
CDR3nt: TGCAGCGCTGCGGAACCGGTGAACACTGAAGCTTTCTTT

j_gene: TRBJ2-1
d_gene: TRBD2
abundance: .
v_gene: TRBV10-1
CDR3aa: CASSEASGSSPEQFF
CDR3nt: TGCGCCAGCAGTGAAGCCAGCGGGAGTAGCCCCGAGCAGTTCTTC

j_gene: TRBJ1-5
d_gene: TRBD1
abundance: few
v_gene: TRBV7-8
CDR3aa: CASSLGAGGGNQPQHF
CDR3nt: TGTGCCAGCAGCTTAGGTGCAGGGGGCGGCAATCAGCCCCAGCATTTT

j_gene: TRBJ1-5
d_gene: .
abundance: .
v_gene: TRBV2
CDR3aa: CASSERQSNQPQHF
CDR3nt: TGTGCCAGCAGTGAAAGACAGAGCAATCAGCCCCAGCATTTT

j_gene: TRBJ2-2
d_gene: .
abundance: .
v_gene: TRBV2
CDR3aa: CASSESGTAGELFF
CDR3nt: TGTGCCAGCAGTGAATCCGGGACGGCCGGGGAGCTGTTTTTT

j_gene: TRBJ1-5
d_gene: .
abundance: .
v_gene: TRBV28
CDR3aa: CASSLSADNQPQHF
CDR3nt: TGTGCCAGCAGTTTATCAGCAGACAATCAGCCCCAGCATTTT

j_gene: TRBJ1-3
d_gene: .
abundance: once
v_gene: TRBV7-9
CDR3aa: CASSPEGQGPGNTIYF
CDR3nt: TGTGCCAGCAGCCCCGAGGGGCAGGGGCCTGGAAACACCATATATTTT

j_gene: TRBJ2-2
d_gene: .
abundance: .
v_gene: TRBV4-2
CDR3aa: CASSQVPSGELFF
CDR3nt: TGTGCCAGCAGCCAAGTTCCATCTGGGGAGCTGTTTTTT

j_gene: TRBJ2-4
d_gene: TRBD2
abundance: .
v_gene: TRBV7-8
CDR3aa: CASSLGSGGALNIQYF
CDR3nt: TGTGCCAGCAGCTTGGGTAGCGGGGGGGCCTTAAACATTCAGTACTTC

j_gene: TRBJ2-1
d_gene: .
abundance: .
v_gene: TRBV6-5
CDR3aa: CASTPGILGYNEQFF
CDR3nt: TGTGCCAGCACTCCTGGGATCCTAGGTTACAATGAGCAGTTCTTC

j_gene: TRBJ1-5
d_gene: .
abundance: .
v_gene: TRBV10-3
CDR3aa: CAIGGTRDQPQHF
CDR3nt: TGTGCCATCGGGGGGACTCGCGATCAGCCCCAGCATTTT

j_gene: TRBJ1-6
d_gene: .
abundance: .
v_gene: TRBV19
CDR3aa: CASSTRQTPYNSPLHF
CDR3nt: TGTGCCAGTAGTACCCGCCAGACACCTTATAATTCACCCCTCCACTTT

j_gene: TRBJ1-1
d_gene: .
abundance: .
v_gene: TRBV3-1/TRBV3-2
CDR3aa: CASSQEVSNTEAFF
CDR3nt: TGTGCCAGCAGCCAAGAGGTATCGAACACTGAAGCTTTCTTT

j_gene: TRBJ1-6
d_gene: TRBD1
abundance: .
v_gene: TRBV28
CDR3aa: CASSSGQGGSYNSPLHF
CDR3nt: TGTGCCAGCAGTTCTGGACAGGGAGGGTCCTATAATTCACCCCTCCACTTT

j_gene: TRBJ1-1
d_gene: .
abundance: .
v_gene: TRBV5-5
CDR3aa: CASSFNGQSEAFF
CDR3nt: TGTGCCAGCAGCTTCAACGGACAATCTGAAGCTTTCTTT

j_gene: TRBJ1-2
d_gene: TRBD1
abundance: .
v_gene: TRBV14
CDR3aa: CASSEQGGYGYTF
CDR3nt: TGTGCCAGCAGCGAACAGGGGGGCTATGGCTACACCTTC

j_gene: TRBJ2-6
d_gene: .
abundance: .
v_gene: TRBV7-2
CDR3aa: CASSLALARANVLTF
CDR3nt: TGTGCCAGCAGCTTAGCACTCGCGAGGGCCAACGTCCTGACTTTC

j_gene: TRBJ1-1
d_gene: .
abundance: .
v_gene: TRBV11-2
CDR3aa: CASSISWNTEAFF
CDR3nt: TGTGCCAGCAGTATATCCTGGAACACTGAAGCTTTCTTT

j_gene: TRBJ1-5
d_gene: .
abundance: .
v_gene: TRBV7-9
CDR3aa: CASSLGNQPQHF
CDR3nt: TGTGCCAGCAGCTTAGGAAATCAGCCCCAGCATTTT

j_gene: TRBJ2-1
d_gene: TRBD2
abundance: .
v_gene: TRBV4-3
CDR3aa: CASSQDGGDPRNEQFF
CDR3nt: TGCGCCAGCAGCCAAGATGGGGGGGACCCCCGCAATGAGCAGTTCTTC

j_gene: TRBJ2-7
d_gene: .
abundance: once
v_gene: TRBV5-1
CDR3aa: CASSWRVLSVTYEQYF
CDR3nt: TGCGCCAGCAGCTGGAGGGTCCTTAGCGTCACCTACGAGCAGTACTTC

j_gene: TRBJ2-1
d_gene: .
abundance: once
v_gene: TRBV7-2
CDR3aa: CASSLRKGSQQFF
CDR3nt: TGTGCCAGCAGCTTAAGGAAGGGCAGCCAGCAGTTCTTC

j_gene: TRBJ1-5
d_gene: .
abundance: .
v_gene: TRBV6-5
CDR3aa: CASSYSSASNQPQHF
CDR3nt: TGTGCCAGCAGTTACTCGTCAGCTAGCAATCAGCCCCAGCATTTT

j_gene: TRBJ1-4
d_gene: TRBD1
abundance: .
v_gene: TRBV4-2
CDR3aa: CASSQVVGTGGREKLFF
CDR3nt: TGTGCCAGCAGCCAGGTGGTGGGGACAGGGGGTAGAGAAAAACTGTTTTTT

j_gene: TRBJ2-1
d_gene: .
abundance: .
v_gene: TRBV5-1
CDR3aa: CASSVGQISSYNEQFF
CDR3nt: TGCGCCAGCAGCGTCGGACAGATAAGCTCCTACAATGAGCAGTTCTTC

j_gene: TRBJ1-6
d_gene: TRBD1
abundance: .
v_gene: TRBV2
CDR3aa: CASTGTGVSPLHF
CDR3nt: TGTGCCAGCACCGGGACAGGAGTTTCACCCCTCCACTTT

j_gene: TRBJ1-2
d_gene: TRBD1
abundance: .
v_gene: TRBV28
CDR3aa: CASVPGQGSYGYTF
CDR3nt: TGTGCCAGCGTCCCGGGACAGGGAAGCTATGGCTACACCTTC

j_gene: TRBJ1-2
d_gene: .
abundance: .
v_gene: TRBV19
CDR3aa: CASSLGQSGYTF
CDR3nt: TGTGCCAGTAGTCTCGGACAGTCTGGCTACACCTTC

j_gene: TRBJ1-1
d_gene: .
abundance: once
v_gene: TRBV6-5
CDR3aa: CASRTRYYEAFF
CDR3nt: TGTGCCAGCAGAACGAGGTACTATGAAGCTTTCTTT

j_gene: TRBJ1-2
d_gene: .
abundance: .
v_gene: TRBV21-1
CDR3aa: CASSKVKIRDGYTF
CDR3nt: TGTGCCAGCAGCAAAGTGAAGATCAGGGATGGCTACACCTTC

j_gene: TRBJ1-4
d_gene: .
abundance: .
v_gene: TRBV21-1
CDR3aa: CASSGNATNEKLFF
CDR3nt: TGTGCCAGCAGCGGGAATGCAACTAATGAAAAACTGTTTTTT

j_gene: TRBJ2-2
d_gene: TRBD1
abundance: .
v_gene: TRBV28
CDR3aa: CASSPTTGEIYGELFF
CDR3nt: TGTGCCAGCAGTCCGACTACAGGGGAGATTTACGGGGAGCTGTTTTTT

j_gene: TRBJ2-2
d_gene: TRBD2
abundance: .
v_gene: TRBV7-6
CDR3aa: CASSLGGPGLAGPYTGELFF
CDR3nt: TGTGCCAGCAGCTTAGGGGGGCCGGGACTAGCGGGCCCCTACACCGGGGAGCTGTTTTTT

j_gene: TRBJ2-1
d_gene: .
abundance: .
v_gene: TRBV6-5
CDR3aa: CASSYSQVYNEQFF
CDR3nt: TGTGCCAGCAGTTACAGTCAGGTGTACAATGAGCAGTTCTTC

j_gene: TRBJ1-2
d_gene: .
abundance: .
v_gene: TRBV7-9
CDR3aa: CASSSPGRPGYTF
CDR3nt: TGTGCCAGCAGCTCTCCGGGCAGGCCCGGCTACACCTTC

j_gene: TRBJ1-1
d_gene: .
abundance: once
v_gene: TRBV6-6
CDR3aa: CATAAGPRDTDSEAFF
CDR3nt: TGTGCCACCGCCGCCGGCCCTCGGGACACCGACTCTGAAGCTTTCTTT

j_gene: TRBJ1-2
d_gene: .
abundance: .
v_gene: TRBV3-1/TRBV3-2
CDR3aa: CASSSPGGYTF
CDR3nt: TGTGCCAGCAGCAGCCCGGGGGGCTACACCTTC

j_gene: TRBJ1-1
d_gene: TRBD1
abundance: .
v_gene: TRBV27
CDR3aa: CASNPRPGGQEAFF
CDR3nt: TGTGCCAGCAACCCGAGGCCAGGGGGTCAAGAAGCTTTCTTT

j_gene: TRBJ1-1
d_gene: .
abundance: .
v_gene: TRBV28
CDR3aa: CASSLGAGITEAFF
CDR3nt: TGTGCCAGCAGTTTGGGGGCTGGGATCACTGAAGCTTTCTTT